These 28 T cell receptor beta chains were sequenced from one sample in a study of blood T cell repertoires in COVID-19. Sequencing used immunoSEQ multiplex PCR; TCRdb keeps in-frame clones, though not all of them. Among about 200,000 clones, around nine tenths were seen once, and the ten largest hold over 15%. The specimen sequenced was peripheral blood. The receptors were gathered from a man in his fifties with COVID-19, enrolled during active disease.

The chain uses TRBV28 and TRBJ1-5; D call uncertain. Germline CDR1 reads MDHEN; CDR2 reads SYDVKM. V lost 5 bases and J 10 bases, leaving 18 bases between the germline ends. The CDR3 covers 14 residues. CDR3 in amino acids: CASSLSDRTKPQHF. The CDR3 nucleotides are TGTGCCAGCAGTCTTAGCGACCGGACCAAACCCCAGCATTTT. The entire variable domain, with the rest obtained from reference TRBV28 and TRBJ1-5, is as follows: DVKVTQSSRYLVKRTGEKVFLECVQDMDHENMFWYRQDPGLGLRLIYFSYDVKMKEKGDIPEGYSVSREKKERFSLILESASTNQTSMYLCASSLSDRTKPQHFGDGTRLSIL.

The rearrangement uses TRBV28 and TRBJ1-1; D gene uncertain. Germline-derived CDR1 and CDR2 are MDHEN and SYDVKM. The CDR3 extends over 13 amino acids. V gave up 4 bases and J gave up 2 bases, with 8 bases separating them. CDR3 bases: TGTGCCAGCAGTTCAATACACAACACTGAAGCTTTCTTT. It is translated as CASSSIHNTEAFF.

This clone was counted once. The chain carries TRBV10-3 and TRBJ1-2; 7 positions match TRBD1. The V and J ends lost 0 bases and 5 bases, in that order; junction bases with no gene match: 6. The CDR3 is 15 residues long. CDR1 is ENHRY and CDR2 is SYGVKD in the germline V gene. In DNA form, the CDR3 reads TGTGCCATCAGTGAGTCGAAAGACAGGGATTATGGCTACACCTTC. It yields the protein CAISESKDRDYGYTF.

The V call is TRBV27, the J call TRBJ1-2; perhaps TRBD1 as D (6 bases). V lost 0 bases to trimming and J lost 5 bases, with 10 bases between them. Germline-derived CDR1 and CDR2 are MNHEY and SMNVEV (reference sequence). This CDR3 spans 14 amino acids. CDR3: CASSLSGQGYGYTF. The CDR3 DNA sequence: TGTGCCAGCAGTTTATCGGGCCAGGGGTATGGCTACACCTTC.

This chain uses TRBV19 with TRBJ1-2; no clear D gene. Trimming stripped 1 base from V and 4 bases from J, with 7 bases between. There are 13 residues in the CDR3. CDR1 and CDR2 from the germline V gene are LNHDA and SQIVND (reference sequence). DNA for the CDR3: TGTGCCAGTAGTATAGGATACGGCTATGGCTACACCTTC. It codes for CASSIGYGYGYTF.

The chain has TRBV30 and TRBJ1-5, with D perhaps TRBD1 (5 bases). The CDR3 is 16 amino acids. The germline V and J ends were trimmed by 1 base and 0 bases, with 13 bases remaining between them. Germline V lookup: CDR1 GTSNPN, CDR2 SVGIG (reference sequence). CDR3 sequence reads: CAWSGRGTYSNQPQHF. Written as DNA, the CDR3 is TGTGCCTGGAGTGGGAGGGGCACCTATAGCAATCAGCCCCAGCATTTT.

The chain uses TRBV5-1 and TRBJ2-1; D is undetermined. Trimming stripped 0 bases from V and 5 bases from J, with 12 bases between. This CDR3 is 15 amino acids long. Germline CDR1 reads SGHRS; CDR2 reads YFSETQ. CDR3 sequence (DNA): TGCGCCAGCAGCTTGGTTGGCCGGGTGGACAATGAGCAGTTCTTC. It is translated as CASSLVGRVDNEQFF.

V and J are TRBV12-3 or TRBV12-4 and TRBJ2-4, with a tentative D call TRBD1 (5 bases). The CDR3 loop spans 13 amino acids. Trimming pared 1 base from V and 12 bases from J, leaving 13 bases between. CDR3 nucleotides: TGTGCCAGCAGTTTAGGGGGCCTCCCGGCTCAGTACTTC. Translating gives CASSLGGLPAQYF.

The J gene is TRBJ2-1, the V gene TRBV6-2 or TRBV6-3; TRBD2 is a possible D gene (6 bases). CDR1 is MNHEY and CDR2 is SVGEGT in the germline V gene. The CDR3 consists of 16 residues. V was trimmed by 6 bases and J by 1 base, leaving 16 bases between them. CDR3 nucleotide sequence: TGTGCCAGCAGCCCTCGAGGGAGCGGGTCCTACAATGAGCAGTTCTTC. This encodes CASSPRGSGSYNEQFF.

As concerns this clone: Distinct nucleotide sequences in the sample also encode this CDR3. The gene calls are TRBV4-3 and TRBJ2-7; 10 nucleotides match TRBD2. The CDR3 consists of 15 residues. The V and J ends lost 0 bases and 3 bases, in that order; junction bases with no gene match: 2. Germline CDR1 LGHNA, CDR2 YSLEER. The CDR3 coding sequence is TGCGCCAGCAGCCAAGATCGACTAGCGGGCTACGAGCAGTACTTC. As protein: CASSQDRLAGYEQYF.

The chain links TRBV18 to TRBJ1-6, with D unclear. This CDR3 is 15 amino acids long. Germline-derived CDR1 and CDR2 are KGHSH and LQKENI. V was clipped by 5 bases and J by 9 bases, with 17 bases between them. The CDR3, as DNA: TGTGCCAGCTCAAAAAGTAACGAGGGTGGTTCACCCCTCCACTTT. Translating gives CASSKSNEGGSPLHF.

This rearrangement joins TRBV3-1 (or the pseudogene TRBV3-2) to TRBJ2-2; 7 nucleotides align to TRBD1. Germline V gene lookup returns CDR1 LGHDT and CDR2 YNNKEL (reference sequence). Germline trimming cut 1 base from V and 8 bases from J; bases unmatched to any gene: 4. This CDR3 comprises 14 residues. The CDR3 nucleotides read TGTGCCAGCAGCCAAGGACAGGGAGCGGGGGAGCTGTTTTTT. It translates to CASSQGQGAGELFF.

This clone was seen more than once but under ten times. The rearrangement links TRBV10-2 to TRBJ2-5; TRBD2 aligns across 9 bases. This CDR3 region has 14 residues. CDR1 and CDR2 from the germline V gene are WSHSY and SAAADI. With V trimmed by 6 bases and J by 4 bases, 6 bases remained unmatched. For the CDR3, the DNA is TGCGCCAGCAGATTAGCGGGAGTTGGAGAGACCCAGTACTTC. Its translation: CASRLAGVGETQYF.

V is TRBV19 and J is TRBJ2-4; 7 nucleotides line up with TRBD1. V dropped 3 bases and J dropped 8; count of bases not matched to a gene: 10. Germline V CDR1 and CDR2: LNHDA, SQIVND (reference sequence). The CDR3 consists of 15 residues. The CDR3: CASSIWATGVDIQYF. The DNA for the CDR3 is TGTGCCAGTAGTATTTGGGCCACAGGGGTTGACATTCAGTACTTC.

This clone was seen more than once but under ten times. The V call is TRBV19, the J call TRBJ2-1; 7 positions match TRBD2. Germline assignment: CDR1 LNHDA and CDR2 SQIVND (reference sequence). Losses at the gene ends were 5 bases for V and 0 bases for J; bases not matched to a gene: 10. CDR3 length: 17 residues. As DNA, the CDR3 is TGTGCCAGTAGTGTACCTAGCGGCTCCAGCTCCTACAATGAGCAGTTCTTC. Translating gives CASSVPSGSSSYNEQFF.

The chain combines TRBV2 with TRBJ2-3, with D perhaps matching TRBD1 (6 bases). The germline CDR1 and CDR2 sequences are SNHLY and FYNNEI. The CDR3 extends over 16 amino acids. Deletions cut 6 bases from V and 3 bases from J, with 19 bases between. CDR3 region: CASRVGQPGTTDTQYF. For the CDR3, the DNA is TGTGCCAGCAGGGTCGGACAGCCCGGGACAACAGATACGCAGTATTTT. Supplemented by reference TRBV2 and TRBJ2-3, the full variable domain reads EPEVTQTPSHQVTQMGQEVILRCVPISNHLYFYWYRQILGQKVEFLVSFYNNEISEKSEIFDDQFSVERPDGSNFTLKIRSTKLEDSAMYFCASRVGQPGTTDTQYFGPGTRLTVL.

This clone was seen a handful of times. The chain has TRBV6-5 and TRBJ1-1; a possible D gene is TRBD1 (5 bases). Germline CDR1 is MNHEY and CDR2 is SVGAGI. The V end lost 0 bases, the J end lost 2 bases, and 10 bases lay between the germline ends. The CDR3 runs to 15 residues. Here the CDR3 reads CASSYSQGANTEAFF. The CDR3 nucleotides read TGTGCCAGCAGTTACTCGCAAGGGGCCAACACTGAAGCTTTCTTT.

The chain carries TRBV6-5 and TRBJ1-2; a possible D gene is TRBD1 (6 bases). Germline lookup yields CDR1 MNHEY and CDR2 SVGAGI. This CDR3 has 15 amino acids. Deletions cut 5 bases from V and 0 bases from J, with 13 bases between. The CDR3 is CASSPGTTSNYGYTF. Written as DNA, the CDR3 is TGTGCCAGCAGTCCCGGGACAACCTCTAACTATGGCTACACCTTC.

V usage is TRBV15 and J usage is TRBJ2-2; TRBD1 is a possible D gene (6 bases). Germline V gene data show CDR1 as LNHNV and CDR2 as YYDKDF (reference sequence). The CDR3 contains 15 residues. With 0 bases removed from V and 4 bases from J, the gap between germline ends came to 9 bases. The CDR3 sequence is CATSRDRRGTGELFF. The CDR3 nucleotides are TGTGCCACCAGCAGAGATCGCAGGGGCACCGGGGAGCTGTTTTTT.

This chain connects TRBV29-1 to TRBJ2-1; 11 nucleotides line up with TRBD1. The CDR3 contains 14 residues. The junction had 6 bases not matched to a gene; V was cut back by 4 bases and J by 7 bases. The germline gives CDR1 SQVTM, CDR2 ANQGSEA. In DNA, the CDR3 is TGCAGCGTTGGTAGGGACAGGGGGGGTAATGAGCAGTTCTTC. This sequence encodes CSVGRDRGGNEQFF.

The chain employs TRBV11-3 and TRBJ2-5, with TRBD2 identical over 9 bases. CDR1 SGHNT and CDR2 YENEEA come from the germline V gene. V trimming: 4 bases; J trimming: 1 base; junction bases outside the gene matches: 10. The CDR3 has 17 amino acids. The CDR3 DNA reads as TGTGCCAGCAGCTCCCGGGGGCGGGAGGGCGTCCAAGAGACCCAGTACTTC. It codes for CASSSRGREGVQETQYF.

The chain uses TRBV5-5 and TRBJ2-5; D might be TRBD2 (5 bases). Germline CDR1 is SGHKS and CDR2 is YYEKEE (reference sequence). The CDR3 totals 16 residues. Between the trimmed V and J ends, which lost 0 bases and 1 base, there was a span of 13 bases. CDR3 amino acids: CASSLGIFGIQETQYF. Here the CDR3 DNA reads TGTGCCAGCAGCTTGGGGATCTTCGGGATCCAAGAGACCCAGTACTTC.

The V gene is TRBV5-4, the J gene TRBJ1-3; D uncertain. Germline CDR1 and CDR2: SGHNT and YYREEE (reference sequence). Between the trimmed V and J ends, which lost 4 bases and 2 bases, there was a span of 10 bases. This CDR3 region has 14 residues. The CDR3 here is CASSPDSTGNTIYF. CDR3 DNA sequence: TGTGCCAGCAGCCCAGATTCCACTGGAAACACCATATATTTT.

The chain is built from TRBV29-1 and TRBJ2-7; the D is unclear. Germline V gene sequence: CDR1 SQVTM, CDR2 ANQGSEA. The length of the CDR3 is 11 residues. Deletions cut 2 bases from V and 7 bases from J, with 9 bases between. The CDR3 sequence is CSVETDMEQYF. The CDR3 DNA reads as TGCAGCGTTGAAACCGACATGGAGCAGTACTTC.

The CDR3 coding sequence is TGCAGCGTGAGGGGGGGGCAGGATAATTCACCCCTCCACTTT. It yields the protein CSVRGGQDNSPLHF. The rearrangement links TRBV29-1 to TRBJ1-6, with D possibly matching TRBD1 (6 bases). Germline V gene lookup returns CDR1 SQVTM and CDR2 ANQGSEA. The CDR3 is 14 residues long. V lost 6 bases, J lost 5 bases, and 14 bases lay in between.

This chain connects TRBV6-5 to TRBJ2-3, with 11 bases matching TRBD2. Germline V gives CDR1 MNHEY, CDR2 SVGAGI. There are 15 residues in the CDR3. Germline trimming cut 7 bases from V and 2 bases from J; bases unmatched to any gene: 5. CDR3 DNA sequence: TGTGCCAGCACTCTTAGCGGGAGGGACACAGATACGCAGTATTTT. As protein: CASTLSGRDTDTQYF.

The chain carries TRBV10-3 and TRBJ1-1; the match to TRBD1 covers 8 bases. Germline V gene lookup returns CDR1 ENHRY and CDR2 SYGVKD. The ends lost 10 bases at V and 5 bases at J; junction bases unmatched: 15. The CDR3 length is 15 residues. In DNA, the CDR3 is TGTGCCACCCTCAGGGGGCAGCCGGGGTGGACTGAAGCTTTCTTT. This codes for CATLRGQPGWTEAFF.

This sequence joins TRBV30 and TRBJ1-4; perhaps TRBD1 as D (6 bases). Trimming pared 2 bases from V and 5 bases from J, leaving 15 bases between. Germline assignment: CDR1 GTSNPN and CDR2 SVGIG (reference sequence). The CDR3 has 15 residues. The CDR3 DNA reads as TGTGCCTGGAGTCGGCAGGGGCCGGGGAATGAAAAACTGTTTTTT. Its translation: CAWSRQGPGNEKLFF.